This T cell receptor (beta chain) originates from a study of neurological immune-mediated disorders (dated by TCRdb to between 2018 and 2021). Describing the broader study: The study compared peripheral blood TCR-beta repertoires of HTLV-I-associated myelopathy (HAM/TSP) patients, multiple sclerosis patients and healthy controls using UMI-based sequencing. Each longitudinal HAM/TSP and healthy donor was sampled at 3 time-points spaced at roughly 3-40 month intervals. The cohort included approximately 68 subjects: approximately 14 with HAM/TSP, roughly 35 with multiple sclerosis, and around 20 healthy controls. The roughly 110 TCR-beta libraries covered PBMC samples along with longitudinal samples, technical triplicates, and paired sorted CD4+ and CD8+ T-cell subsets. The paper as a whole reports these results and caveats: Across subjects, expanded clones never shared an identical CDR3 amino acid sequence, which suggests that the TCR-beta repertoires in every group were private. TCR clonal expansion was highest in HAM/TSP patients and lowest in MS patients, with MS patients falling below even healthy controls.

This clonotype was detected a few times. Its antigen is unknown. No clone much larger than this one lies a single base away; base qualities are absent. The time point label here, explained by the study, means: longitudinal time-point 1 (baseline). For the unsorted PBMC libraries, 2 million PBMCs were stored in RNAlater at -80 degrees C until RNA extraction and were used to generate the libraries. Peripheral blood underwent Ficoll-Hypaque density gradient centrifugation to isolate PBMCs, which were then cryopreserved in liquid nitrogen. cDNA was synthesized by template-switch 5'RACE using a primer with a 10-nucleotide random unique molecular identifier that tagged each TCR transcript. Every sequencing run yielded over 170 million TCR-beta sequences covering 15-18 subjects. The RNeasy kit was used for extraction of total RNA. TCR-beta VDJ regions were amplified with primers for the TCR constant region and the 5'RACE anchor, using the KAPA Real-time Library Amplification kit. Sample indexes and Illumina adaptors were added in a first PCR, after which library yield was increased in a second PCR. After purification with Ampure beads, the TCR product of roughly 650 bp was size-selected on a 2% E-gel SizeSelection system. Library quality was checked on a Bioanalyzer, concentration was measured with Qubit, and libraries were quantified with the Kapa Library Quantification kit before pooling. Paired-end 2 x 150 bp sequencing of the libraries was performed on an Illumina HiSeq 2500. To increase sequence diversity, roughly 24-30% phiX was spiked into each library pool. The authors' pipeline ran thus. Quality-filtered reads were processed with the UMI-based MiGEC pipeline, and over 75% of raw TCR sequences were removed by the MiGEC pipeline during error correction. VDJ genes were aligned to IMGT germline references, and clonotypes were defined by unique CDR3 amino acid sequence plus V-J genes. Clonal expansion, Shannon diversity and CDR3 relatedness (CalcPairwiseDistances, ClusterSamples) were evaluated with VDJtools, and phylogenetic trees were built with CLCbio workbench. Using coefficient-of-variation modelling across technical triplicates, the study counted a clone as expanded if it had at least 8 unique UMIs. TCRdb trimmed public reads at Q25 via fastp, called clones via MiXCR and kept in-frame beta chains. For every CDR3 protein sequence, its rows merge into one entry that carries the most common genes and DNA. The V and J calls and clone size are TCRdb's, not the authors'. Recorded for this sample are tens of thousands of distinct CDR3 sequences; about 13% of them occurred a single time. The ten largest clones represent under 5.5% of the sample.

V loses 0 bases, J loses 6 bases, and the germline ends lie 7 bases apart. The germline V gene gives CDR1 as SGDLS and CDR2 as YYNGEE. From the cysteine up to the phenylalanine, the CDR3 has a length of 13 residues. Left in the record is the CDR3 DNA by itself, 39 bases read in frame from the first base. Recombination linked TRBV9 to TRBJ2-4; confidence is insufficient to name the D gene. The source of this sequence is a female donor with HTLV-1-associated myelopathy (HAM/TSP). The sequenced sample consisted of PBMCs. The DNA is TGTGCCAGCAGCGTAGGAGGTAGAAACATTCAGTACTTC. This codes for CASSVGGRNIQYF. The CDR3 plus the reference TRBV9 and TRBJ2-4 genes for the other parts give the full variable domain: DSGVTQTPKHLITATGQRVTLRCSPRSGDLSVYWYQQSLDQGLQFLIQYYNGEERAKGNILERFSAQQFPDLHSELNLSSLELGDSALYFCASSVGGRNIQYFGAGTRLSVL.